This T cell receptor beta chain stems from a study of blood T cell repertoires in COVID-19. Background on the study: Samples of COVID-19 (acute and convalescent) were obtained from the United States, Italy and Spain. Sample material is recorded as cDNA or gDNA derived from T cells, B-cell-depleted T cells, or PBMCs.

The ends were cut back, 4 bases at V and 5 bases at J, with 11 bases in the middle. Germline loops: CDR1 MDHEN, CDR2 SYDVKM. The CDR3 spans 13 residues. Sequencing used immunoSEQ multiplex PCR; TCRdb keeps in-frame clones, though not all of them. The sample holds approximately 50,000 clones, roughly four fifths seen once. V usage is TRBV28 and J usage is TRBJ1-2, with D perhaps matching TRBD1 (5 bases). This sequence was found in a man aged 80 or over with COVID-19, enrolled during active disease. Material: peripheral blood. The CDR3 region is CASSSGGSYGYTF. In DNA form, the CDR3 reads TGTGCCAGCAGTTCGGGGGGATCTTATGGCTACACCTTC.